The rows below give T cell receptor beta chains drawn from one sample of a study of cytomegalovirus exposure and HLA in healthy donors. Using immunoSEQ multiplex PCR, the repertoire was profiled, and TCRdb retains in-frame clones only, with some absent. The sample consists of 100,000 to 150,000 clones, 77% of them appearing once. The specimen sequenced was PBMCs. Receptors originate from a woman aged 40 to 49 in good health and CMV-seropositive. The CDR3 runs from the conserved cysteine through the conserved F or W. A D gene is named only where the DNA matches it firmly. Size is stated for part of the rows, as once, few or many counts, or as a class when the clone is expanded.

TRBV2	TRBD1	TRBJ1-5	-	CASSDHRTGPYSNQPQHF	TGTGCCAGCAGTGACCACCGGACAGGGCCGTATAGCAATCAGCCCCAGCATTTT
TRBV19	TRBD1	TRBJ1-1	-	CATKTGVGTEAFF	TGTGCCACGAAAACAGGGGTGGGCACTGAAGCTTTCTTT
TRBV6-1	-	TRBJ1-1	-	CASSEVRDKNTEAFF	TGTGCCAGCAGTGAAGTCCGGGACAAGAACACTGAAGCTTTCTTT
TRBV6-1	TRBD1	TRBJ2-4	few	CASTRQGAKNIQYF	TGTGCCAGCACCCGACAGGGGGCCAAAAACATTCAGTACTTC
TRBV5-1	TRBD2	TRBJ2-1	-	CASLPGSGGPNEQFF	TGCGCCAGCCTCCCCGGGTCGGGAGGGCCGAATGAGCAGTTCTTC
TRBV4-1	TRBD2	TRBJ2-5	-	CASSQAGTSGTQETQYF	TGCGCCAGCAGCCAAGCCGGGACTAGCGGGACCCAAGAGACCCAGTACTTC
TRBV2	TRBD1	TRBJ1-5	-	CASSSGGYQPQHF	TGTGCCAGCAGCTCAGGGGGGTATCAGCCCCAGCATTTT
TRBV6-1	TRBD2	TRBJ2-7	-	CASIERLAGHGEQYF	TGTGCCAGCATCGAACGGCTAGCGGGACACGGCGAGCAGTACTTC
TRBV4-1	TRBD2	TRBJ2-5	-	CASSRLGLAGGQETQYF	TGCGCCAGCAGCCGCCTGGGACTAGCGGGAGGCCAAGAGACCCAGTACTTC
TRBV7-2	TRBD2	TRBJ2-3	-	CASSPRGGADTQYF	TGTGCCAGCAGCCCTCGGGGGGGTGCAGATACGCAGTATTTT
TRBV6-5	TRBD2	TRBJ2-1	few	CASSYPGLAGVHEQFF	TGTGCCAGCAGTTACCCTGGACTAGCGGGAGTTCATGAGCAGTTCTTC
TRBV5-5	TRBD1	TRBJ2-2	-	CASSLRLLGQKNTGELFF	TGTGCCAGCAGCTTGAGATTGTTGGGACAGAAAAACACCGGGGAGCTGTTTTTT
TRBV5-6	-	TRBJ2-5	-	CASSFVSQETQYF	TGTGCCAGCAGCTTCGTGTCCCAAGAGACCCAGTACTTC
TRBV27	TRBD2	TRBJ2-1	-	CASSPPGGLYNEQFF	TGTGCCAGCAGTCCCCCGGGGGGACTTTACAATGAGCAGTTCTTC
TRBV30	TRBD1	TRBJ1-5	-	CAWSKTGEFNQPQHF	TGTGCCTGGAGTAAGACAGGGGAATTCAATCAGCCCCAGCATTTT
TRBV5-1	-	TRBJ1-1	-	CASSLFPGMNTEAFF	TGCGCCAGCAGCTTGTTCCCAGGGATGAACACTGAAGCTTTCTTT
TRBV28	TRBD1	TRBJ2-7	once	CASRSGGQETYEQYF	TGTGCCAGCAGGTCAGGGGGACAGGAAACCTACGAGCAGTACTTC
TRBV5-1	-	TRBJ2-2	-	CASTLTPANTGELFF	TGCGCCAGCACCCTGACACCTGCGAACACCGGGGAGCTGTTTTTT
TRBV11-1	-	TRBJ2-7	-	CASSAARVYEQYF	TGTGCCAGCAGCGCCGCCAGGGTCTACGAGCAGTACTTC
TRBV9	TRBD1	TRBJ2-2	-	CASSKRGDSNTGELFF	TGTGCCAGCAGCAAAAGAGGGGACAGCAACACCGGGGAGCTGTTTTTT
TRBV29-1	-	TRBJ2-1	-	CSVVFSPGYNEQFF	TGCAGCGTTGTCTTCTCCCCGGGCTACAATGAGCAGTTCTTC
TRBV5-8	-	TRBJ2-5	-	CASSLLTSRETQYF	TGTGCCAGCAGTTTATTGACATCAAGAGAGACCCAGTACTTC
TRBV10-1	TRBD2	TRBJ2-5	once	CASSGGGPQETQYF	TGCGCCAGCAGTGGGGGGGGACCTCAAGAGACCCAGTACTTC
TRBV6-1	-	TRBJ1-3	-	CASNPRMGTGNTIYF	TGTGCCAGCAATCCCCGAATGGGGACAGGAAACACCATATATTTT
TRBV29-1	-	TRBJ1-1	-	CSVVRGNTEAFF	TGCAGCGTTGTCCGGGGGAACACTGAAGCTTTCTTT
TRBV6-1	TRBD2	TRBJ2-1	-	CASSEGTSGANEQFF	TGTGCCAGCAGTGAGGGGACTAGCGGAGCCAATGAGCAGTTCTTC
TRBV19	-	TRBJ2-7	-	CASSTVGSSGYEQYF	TGTGCCAGTAGTACAGTCGGGAGTAGTGGCTACGAGCAGTACTTC
TRBV29-1	TRBD2	TRBJ2-7	-	CSASGLAGGSAHEQYF	TGCAGCGCCTCGGGACTAGCGGGAGGATCGGCGCACGAGCAGTACTTC
TRBV5-1	-	TRBJ1-1	-	CASSAQDRNTEAFF	TGCGCCAGCAGCGCACAGGATCGGAACACTGAAGCTTTCTTT
TRBV19	-	TRBJ1-1	-	CASSLEGAEAFF	TGTGCCAGTAGTCTCGAGGGGGCTGAAGCTTTCTTT
TRBV19	-	TRBJ2-4	-	CASSREGNQNIQYF	TGTGCCAGTAGCCGGGAAGGCAATCAAAACATTCAGTACTTC
TRBV19	-	TRBJ1-2	-	CASSSTYHGYTF	TGTGCCAGTAGTAGTACCTACCATGGCTACACCTTC
TRBV6-6	TRBD1	TRBJ1-5	-	CASTGQGNQPQHF	TGTGCCAGCACCGGACAGGGCAATCAGCCCCAGCATTTT
TRBV11-2	-	TRBJ2-7	-	CASSLGASVYEQYF	TGTGCCAGCAGCTTAGGCGCTTCGGTGTACGAGCAGTACTTC
TRBV5-8	TRBD2	TRBJ2-7	-	CASSLALGRTSGYEQYF	TGTGCCAGCAGCTTGGCGCTCGGAAGGACTAGCGGCTACGAGCAGTACTTC
TRBV30	-	TRBJ2-1	-	CAWRMDGKALGEQFF	TGTGCCTGGAGAATGGACGGGAAGGCCCTCGGGGAGCAGTTCTTC
TRBV4-1	-	TRBJ2-6	-	CASSTRAPGANVLTF	TGCGCCAGCAGCACTAGGGCCCCTGGGGCCAACGTCCTGACTTTC
TRBV2	-	TRBJ1-5	-	CASSLAGVQPQHF	TGTGCCAGCAGTTTGGCAGGGGTGCAGCCCCAGCATTTT
TRBV7-9	-	TRBJ1-1	-	CASSPVKYTEAFF	TGTGCCAGCAGCCCGGTAAAGTACACTGAAGCTTTCTTT
TRBV25-1	TRBD1	TRBJ2-7	-	CASSDRTGVEEQYF	TGTGCCAGCAGTGACAGGACAGGGGTCGAGGAGCAGTACTTC
TRBV20-1	TRBD2	TRBJ2-7	-	CSANLGLAVYF	TGCAGTGCTAACCTCGGACTAGCGGTATACTTC
TRBV5-1	TRBD2	TRBJ2-3	once	CASSSEGGRLAGDTQYF	TGCGCCAGCAGCTCCGAGGGGGGGCGGCTAGCGGGAGATACGCAGTATTTT
TRBV4-1	-	TRBJ2-7	-	CASSQALGGVYEQYF	TGCGCCAGCAGCCAAGCACTAGGGGGAGTCTACGAGCAGTACTTC
TRBV6-5	-	TRBJ2-7	-	CASSKPRGETYEQYF	TGTGCCAGCAGTAAACCCCGGGGTGAGACCTACGAGCAGTACTTC
TRBV5-1	TRBD2	TRBJ2-4	-	CASSLTLAGPENIQYF	TGCGCCAGCAGCTTGACGCTAGCGGGACCAGAAAACATTCAGTACTTC
TRBV28	-	TRBJ2-2	once	CASSSHRGGGGAGELFF	TGTGCCAGCAGTTCGCACAGGGGAGGAGGCGGGGCCGGGGAGCTGTTTTTT
TRBV28	-	TRBJ1-5	-	CASTAGLGTPSNQPQHF	TGTGCCAGCACAGCCGGCCTCGGGACTCCTAGCAATCAGCCCCAGCATTTT
TRBV18	-	TRBJ2-7	-	CASSPGLQYEQYF	TGTGCCAGCTCCCCCGGTCTCCAATACGAGCAGTACTTC
TRBV28	-	TRBJ2-7	once	CASHISRGSTYEQYF	TGTGCCAGCCACATCTCTCGAGGGAGTACCTACGAGCAGTACTTC
TRBV2	TRBD2	TRBJ2-1	-	CASRRKLAGGKSYNEQFF	TGTGCCAGCAGGAGGAAACTAGCGGGAGGGAAGTCCTACAATGAGCAGTTCTTC
TRBV28	-	TRBJ2-4	-	CASSKLGGSAKNIQYF	TGTGCCAGCAGTAAACTAGGGGGATCGGCCAAAAACATTCAGTACTTC
TRBV2	-	TRBJ2-1	-	CASYTSGRQFF	TGTGCCAGCTATACATCGGGGAGACAGTTCTTC
TRBV7-6	TRBD2	TRBJ2-1	-	CASSLVGTRSDEQFF	TGTGCCAGCAGCTTAGTAGGGACTAGGAGCGATGAGCAGTTCTTC
TRBV10-3	TRBD1	TRBJ2-7	-	CAISSRDRDYEQYF	TGTGCCATCAGTAGCCGGGACAGGGACTACGAGCAGTACTTC
TRBV5-5	-	TRBJ1-2	-	CASSLGGTVNYGYTF	TGTGCCAGCAGCCTTGGAGGGACGGTTAACTATGGCTACACCTTC